Below, 21 T cell receptor beta chains from the same sample are listed, as sequenced in a study of human T cells and chemical hapten exposure. Time point of the sample: pre-sensitization, week 0. Treatment denoted: therapeutic diphenylcyclopropenone sensitization with weekly scalp DPC. TCRdb re-called the RACE reads with MiXCR, one entry per CDR3 protein. The sample has about 270,000 distinct CDR3 sequences, roughly 7.4% seen once; the top ten hold more than 1%. The sequenced sample was whole blood, obtained in connection with sensitization to the hapten diphenylcyclopropenone (DPC). Source of these receptors: a man in his late teens or twenties with alopecia areata. Some clones in this sample may be carry-over from other donors' samples.

The genes are TRBV11-1 and TRBJ2-3; D is ambiguous. Germline assignment: CDR1 SGHAT and CDR2 FQDESV (reference sequence). The V end was cut by 6 bases, the J end by 0 bases, with 7 bases between. This CDR3 is 13 amino acids long. CDR3 residues: CASSRQSTDTQYF. The DNA of the CDR3 is TGTGCCAGCAGTCGTCAGAGCACAGATACGCAGTATTTT.

At least ten counts were recorded for this clonotype. The rearrangement links TRBV7-3 to TRBJ1-1; 8 bases are a match to TRBD1. Trimming took 5 bases from V and 1 from J; bases not matched to a gene: 9. The CDR3 contains 16 residues. CDR1 is SGHTA and CDR2 is FQGTGA in the germline V gene. CDR3 sequence (DNA): TGTGCCAGCAGCCAGGGGGCGAGGGCGGCGAACACTGAAGCTTTCTTT. Residues: CASSQGARAANTEAFF.

CDR3 in amino acids: CASSLRLQASGNQETQYF. The CDR3 nucleotides are TGTGCCAGCAGCTTAAGGTTGCAGGCTAGCGGAAACCAAGAGACCCAGTACTTC. This rearrangement joins TRBV5-8 to TRBJ2-5; TRBD2 aligns across 7 bases. The CDR3 is 18 residues long. V shed 2 bases and J 0 bases; nucleotides not matched to a gene: 13. Per germline, CDR1 SGHTS and CDR2 YDEGEE.

This clonotype has ten or more counts. This rearrangement joins TRBV7-9 to TRBJ1-1, with unresolved D. The CDR3 runs to 19 residues. CDR1 is SEHNR, CDR2 FQNEAQ, per germline (reference sequence). Deletions cut 3 bases from V and 1 base from J, with 24 bases between. The DNA for the CDR3 is TGTGCCAGCAGCTTGTACAAAATCAAGGACGGTCCCGCGAACACTGAAGCTTTCTTT. Amino acid sequence: CASSLYKIKDGPANTEAFF.

Many counts were recorded for this clonotype. V and J are TRBV7-3 and TRBJ2-5; unclear D gene. V gave up 5 bases and J gave up 2 bases, with 12 bases separating them. The CDR3 length is 14 residues. Germline CDR1 reads SGHTA; CDR2 reads FQGTGA. The CDR3 loop reads CASSPIGRQETQYF. The CDR3 region has the DNA TGTGCCAGCAGCCCAATCGGCAGGCAAGAGACCCAGTACTTC.

Many counts were recorded for this clonotype. The rearrangement links TRBV7-2 to TRBJ2-2; D not resolved. Trimming cost V 0 bases and J 3 bases, with 2 bases left between them. Germline CDR1 SGHTA, CDR2 FQGNSA. The CDR3 extends over 13 amino acids. Written as DNA, the CDR3 is TGTGCCAGCAGCTTAGCACACACCGGGGAGCTGTTTTTT. Translating gives CASSLAHTGELFF. Full variable domain (missing parts from reference TRBV7-2 and TRBJ2-2): GAGVSQSPSNKVTEKGKDVELRCDPISGHTALYWYRQSLGQGLEFLIYFQGNSAPDKSGLPSDRFSAERTGGSVSTLTIQRTQQEDSAVYLCASSLAHTGELFFGEGSRLTVL.

V gene TRBV28 combines with J gene TRBJ2-7, with a possible D match to TRBD1 (5 bases). The CDR3 consists of 13 residues. The V end lost 3 bases, the J end lost 2 bases, and 8 bases lay between the germline ends. Germline CDR1 reads MDHEN; CDR2 reads SYDVKM. The CDR3 sequence: CASSLKGPYEQYF. The CDR3 coding sequence is TGTGCCAGCAGTTTGAAGGGGCCCTACGAGCAGTACTTC.

V is TRBV7-9 and J is TRBJ2-3, with D hard to call. This CDR3 is built from 16 residues. Trimming took off 3 bases at V and 1 base at J, with 14 bases between the two ends. Germline-derived CDR1 and CDR2 are SEHNR and FQNEAQ (reference sequence). For the CDR3, the DNA is TGTGCCAGCAGCTTTTTATCGGGCGCCGGCACAGATACGCAGTATTTT. Protein product: CASSFLSGAGTDTQYF. Complete variable domain (other parts from reference TRBV7-9 and TRBJ2-3): DTGVSQNPRHKITKRGQNVTFRCDPISEHNRLYWYRQTLGQGPEFLTYFQNEAQLEKSRLLSDRFSAERPKGSFSTLEIQRTEQGDSAMYLCASSFLSGAGTDTQYFGPGTRLTVL.

The chain is built from TRBV6-6 and TRBJ2-1; 7 bases fit TRBD2. Trimming removed 7 bases from V and 3 bases from J; junction bases left unmatched: 9. This CDR3 comprises 15 residues. The germline gives CDR1 MNHNY, CDR2 SVGAGI (reference sequence). The CDR3 region has the DNA TGTGCCAGCACCCCTATTAGGGACTACTACAATGAGCAGTTCTTC. Translating it yields CASTPIRDYYNEQFF.

This clonotype has only a few counts. The rearrangement uses TRBV5-1 and TRBJ1-1; tentatively, D is TRBD1 (6 bases). Trimming stripped 0 bases from V and 6 bases from J, with 12 bases between. CDR3 length equals 14 residues. From germline, CDR1 is SGHRS and CDR2 YFSETQ. The CDR3 region has the DNA TGCGCCAGCAGCTTGGGGGCAGGGGAGGCTGAAGCTTTCTTT. Translating it yields CASSLGAGEAEAFF.

The chain couples TRBV29-1 to TRBJ1-1, with 7 bases matching TRBD1. This CDR3 comprises 16 residues. Germline V gene data show CDR1 as SQVTM and CDR2 as ANQGSEA. V trimming: 6 bases; J trimming: 0 bases; junction bases outside the gene matches: 13. CDR3 nucleotides: TGCAGCGTCGCCGACCCCACAGGGGCGATGAACACTGAAGCTTTCTTT. Translation: CSVADPTGAMNTEAFF.

The gene calls are TRBV18 and TRBJ2-5, with D perhaps matching TRBD1 or TRBD2 (5 bases each). The CDR3 spans 15 residues. Per germline, CDR1 KGHSH and CDR2 LQKENI. The germline V and J ends were trimmed by 0 bases and 3 bases, with 11 bases remaining between them. The CDR3 here is CASSPPRGPKETQYF. CDR3 in DNA: TGTGCCAGCTCACCACCACGGGGACCTAAAGAGACCCAGTACTTC.

This clonotype was seen a few times. A read error may account for a junction end that differs from germline. The rearrangement joins TRBV4-3 to TRBJ2-1; 8 bases align to TRBD1. The CDR3 covers 18 residues. CDR1 and CDR2 (germline): LGHNA, YSLEER. The chain's CDR3 is CASSQGRTGSLLRNEQFF. DNA of the CDR3: TGCGCCAGCAGTCAAGGCCGGACAGGGTCCCTCCTACGCAATGAGCAGTTCTTC.

This clonotype came up many times. V and J are TRBV7-2 and TRBJ2-5; D not certain. The CDR3 sequence is 13 residues long. Trimming removed 1 base at V and 3 bases at J, with 6 bases between. CDR1 SGHTA and CDR2 FQGNSA come from the germline V gene. CDR3 amino acids: CASSLDKKETQYF. The DNA for the CDR3 is TGTGCCAGCAGCTTAGACAAGAAAGAGACCCAGTACTTC.

On this clonotype itself: A much larger clone lies a single base off, so this may be a read error. This is likely a read error, given that the CDR3 carries no conserved phenylalanine or tryptophan at its end. J is TRBJ2-3 and V is TRBV12-3 or TRBV12-4; a possible D gene is TRBD2 (5 bases). The V and J ends lost 1 base and 8 bases respectively, with 13 bases between them. This CDR3 is built from 14 residues. The DNA of the CDR3 is TGTGCCAGCAGTTTAGGGGTTAGCGCTTCTACGCAGTATATT. Translating it yields CASSLGVSASTQYI.

This clonotype has a count of ten or more. The V and J genes are TRBV29-1 and TRBJ1-1, with 8 bases lining up with TRBD1. This CDR3 has 12 amino acids. The V gene end was trimmed by 7 bases and the J gene end by 3 bases; junction bases not matched to a gene: 4. Germline assignment: CDR1 SQVTM and CDR2 ANQGSEA. The CDR3 here is CSAETGDTEAFF. The CDR3, as DNA: TGCAGCGCCGAGACAGGGGACACTGAAGCTTTCTTT.

This clonotype was seen only a few times. V gene TRBV7-2 combines with J gene TRBJ1-1; D might be TRBD1 (6 bases). Looked up from germline, CDR1 is SGHTA and CDR2 is FQGNSA. The length of the CDR3 is 14 residues. V was cut by 5 bases and J by 1 base, with 11 bases left in between. This CDR3 reads CASSPQGKNTEAFF. For the CDR3, the DNA is TGTGCCAGCAGCCCACAGGGAAAGAACACTGAAGCTTTCTTT.

This rearrangement joins TRBV6-6 to TRBJ2-5; no definite D call. The CDR3 covers 12 residues. The germline gives CDR1 MNHNY, CDR2 SVGAGI (reference sequence). V gave up 3 bases and J gave up 4 bases, with 6 bases separating them. The CDR3 loop is CASSYTRETQYF. The DNA of the CDR3 is TGTGCCAGCAGTTATACCCGAGAGACCCAGTACTTC.

This chain uses TRBV9 with TRBJ2-5, with D possibly TRBD2 on 6 matching bases. Germline V CDR1 and CDR2: SGDLS, YYNGEE. The CDR3 has 12 residues. V lost 4 bases, J lost 5 bases, and 9 bases lay in between. The CDR3 here is CASSTREETQYF. The CDR3 DNA sequence: TGTGCCAGCAGCACCCGGGAGGAGACCCAGTACTTC.

This clonotype was recorded at least ten times. J is TRBJ1-3 and V is TRBV5-1; D remains ambiguous. Germline V CDR1 and CDR2: SGHRS, YFSETQ. The CDR3 has 13 amino acids. The V and J ends lost 5 bases and 0 bases respectively, with 6 bases between them. The CDR3 DNA is TGCGCCAGCAGTTGGGACTCTGGAAACACCATATATTTT. It codes for CASSWDSGNTIYF. The full variable domain, in which reference TRBV5-1 and TRBJ1-3 provide the parts outside the CDR3, is KAGVTQTPRYLIKTRGQQVTLSCSPISGHRSVSWYQQTPGQGLQFLFEYFSETQRNKGNFPGRFSGRQFSNSRSEMNVSTLELGDSALYLCASSWDSGNTIYFGEGSWLTVV.

V and J are TRBV18 and TRBJ2-5; tentative D call: TRBD1 (6 bases). This CDR3 spans 15 amino acids. The germline V and J ends were trimmed by 4 bases and 5 bases, with 17 bases remaining between them. Germline V gene data show CDR1 as KGHSH and CDR2 as LQKENI. In DNA form, the CDR3 reads TGTGCCAGCTCACTCAATACAGGGTCAGGGGAGACCCAGTACTTC. Residues: CASSLNTGSGETQYF. Complete variable domain (other parts from reference TRBV18 and TRBJ2-5): NAGVMQNPRHLVRRRGQEARLRCSPMKGHSHVYWYRQLPEEGLKFMVYLQKENIIDESGMPKERFSAEFPKEGPSILRIQQVVRGDSAAYFCASSLNTGSGETQYFGPGTRLLVL.